This passage covers 11 T cell receptor beta chains from one sample sequenced in a study of cytomegalovirus exposure and HLA in healthy donors. A multiplex PCR was run with 60 Vbeta primers and 13 Jbeta primers. Libraries were prepared by immunoSEQ multiplex PCR; TCRdb keeps only in-frame clonotypes and omits some of them. This table has 150,000 or so clones, 73% appearing once. The sample consisted of PBMCs. The source is a woman between 18 and 29 years old in good health and CMV-seronegative.

The rearrangement uses TRBV6-5 and TRBJ1-5; no firm D call. The CDR3 is made up of 12 amino acids. Germline values: CDR1 MNHEY, CDR2 SVGAGI. Trimming cost V 5 bases and J 6 bases, with 8 bases left between them. The CDR3 region is CASSAPGQPQHF. The DNA of the CDR3 is TGTGCCAGCAGTGCGCCGGGTCAGCCCCAGCATTTT.

V and J are TRBV6-5 and TRBJ1-2, with TRBD1 matching 9 bases. J lost 8 bases, V lost 5 bases, and 6 bases had no gene match. The germline V gene encodes CDR1 MNHEY and CDR2 SVGAGI. The CDR3 length is 13 residues. CDR3 DNA sequence: TGTGCCAGCAGTCAATGGACAGGGGAAGGCTACACCTTC. Its translation is CASSQWTGEGYTF.

This clone has just one count. The rearrangement links TRBV28 to TRBJ2-3; tentatively, D is TRBD1 (6 bases). V gave up 6 bases and J gave up 0 bases, with 16 bases separating them. The germline V gene has CDR1 MDHEN and CDR2 SYDVKM. This CDR3 comprises 16 residues. The CDR3 spells CASRAPPGTSTDTQYF. The CDR3 nucleotides are TGTGCCAGCAGGGCCCCACCCGGGACAAGCACAGATACGCAGTATTTT.

In this sample, this clone turned up a few times. The chain recombines TRBV5-1 with TRBJ1-2, with 8 positions matching TRBD1. Germline CDR1 SGHRS, CDR2 YFSETQ. The CDR3 covers 15 residues. The junction had 12 bases not matched to a gene; V was cut back by 4 bases and J by 7 bases. The CDR3 region has the DNA TGCGCCAGCAGCCCCCTAGTGGGACAGGCGCCTGGCTACACCTTC. Its translation: CASSPLVGQAPGYTF.

This clone showed up just a few times. The chain couples TRBV5-1 to TRBJ1-6; a possible D gene is TRBD1 (5 bases). This CDR3 spans 14 amino acids. Germline V gene lookup returns CDR1 SGHRS and CDR2 YFSETQ. Trimming took 4 bases from V and 6 from J, leaving 11 bases between them. For the CDR3, the DNA is TGCGCCAGCAGCCCGCAAGACAGTAATTCACCCCTCCACTTT. Its translation is CASSPQDSNSPLHF.

This chain connects TRBV6-6 to TRBJ1-4, with 7 positions matching TRBD1. V shed 5 bases and J 7 bases; nucleotides not matched to a gene: 7. Germline values: CDR1 MNHNY, CDR2 SVGAGI (reference sequence). The CDR3 extends over 14 amino acids. The CDR3 DNA reads TGTGCCAGCAGTACGACAGGGAATACTGAAAAACTGTTTTTT. Translation gives CASSTTGNTEKLFF.

The rearrangement uses TRBV12-5 and TRBJ2-2; D gene uncertain. Germline lookup yields CDR1 LGHNT and CDR2 FRNRAP. The CDR3 extends over 14 amino acids. Trimming took off 1 base at V and 1 base at J, with 4 bases between the two ends. DNA for the CDR3: TGTGCTAGTGGTTTGGGACAGAACACCGGGGAGCTGTTTTTT. As protein: CASGLGQNTGELFF.

The chain is built from TRBV19 and TRBJ2-2; TRBD2 matches 7 bases. Germline values: CDR1 LNHDA, CDR2 SQIVND (reference sequence). The CDR3 contains 14 residues. V trimming: 7 bases; J trimming: 0 bases; junction bases outside the gene matches: 2. The CDR3 nucleotides are TGTGCCAGTAAAGGGACTACGAACACCGGGGAGCTGTTTTTT. This encodes CASKGTTNTGELFF.

This clone showed up just a few times. This chain joins TRBV19 and TRBJ1-5, with 8 positions matching TRBD1. Germline V lookup: CDR1 LNHDA, CDR2 SQIVND (reference sequence). The CDR3 length is 15 residues. V lost 7 bases, J lost 6 bases, and 11 bases stayed unmatched. The CDR3 DNA is TGTGCCAGTACAACTAGGACAGGGAGCCCTCAGCCCCAGCATTTT. The encoded protein is CASTTRTGSPQPQHF.

This clone appeared a single time. In nucleotides, the CDR3 is TGTGCCTGGAGTCAGGGCGGTTTCAATCAGCCCCAGCATTTT. Its translation is CAWSQGGFNQPQHF. This chain links TRBV30 with TRBJ1-5, with TRBD1 as a possible D gene (5 bases). This CDR3 comprises 14 residues. Trimming removed 2 bases at V and 3 bases at J, with 11 bases between. The germline V gene encodes CDR1 GTSNPN and CDR2 SVGIG (reference sequence).

This CDR3 reads CASSLPRRGGAYNEQFF. The DNA for the CDR3 is TGTGCCAGCAGTCTTCCCCGACGTGGGGGGGCCTACAATGAGCAGTTCTTC. The rearrangement uses TRBV7-8 and TRBJ2-1; 7 bases line up with TRBD2. The CDR3 is made up of 17 amino acids. Germline-derived CDR1 and CDR2 are SGHVS and FQNEAQ. V gave up 6 bases and J gave up 2 bases; unmatched junction bases: 13. Using reference TRBV7-8 and TRBJ2-1 for the parts outside the CDR3, the full variable domain is GAGVSQSPRYKVAKRGQDVALRCDPISGHVSLFWYQQALGQGPEFLTYFQNEAQLDKSGLPSDRFFAERPEGSVSTLKIQRTQQEDSAVYLCASSLPRRGGAYNEQFFGPGTRLTVL.